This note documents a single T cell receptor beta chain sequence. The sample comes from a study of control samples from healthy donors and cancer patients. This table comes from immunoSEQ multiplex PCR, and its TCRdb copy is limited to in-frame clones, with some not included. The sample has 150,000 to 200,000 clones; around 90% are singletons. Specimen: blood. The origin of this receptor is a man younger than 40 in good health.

The CDR3 is CASSLAPATEAFF. CDR3 coding DNA: TGTGCCAGCAGCTTAGCTCCAGCCACTGAAGCTTTCTTT. The chain carries TRBV7-9 and TRBJ1-1; D is unclear. The CDR3 covers 13 residues. Trimming left V 0 bases short and J 4 bases short, with 6 bases between. CDR1 and CDR2 (germline): SEHNR, FQNEAQ (reference sequence).